The following is a TCR beta chain sequence with its context. This clonotype has more than one count but fewer than ten. No cognate antigen has been identified for it. The input lacks base qualities; no much larger clone sits a single base away. These data are taken from a study of T cell repertoires in cytomegalovirus infection (dated by TCRdb to 2018 to 2020). A note on the overall study: Because public TCR beta signatures pointed to carriage of CMV infection together with the matching HLA type, the HLA type of each donor mattered for the analysis. The full study reports these points: In both this cohort and an independent roughly 350-donor cohort, the cumulative frequency of public TCR beta family members distinguished carriers of CMV infection plus the relevant HLA type. The ex vivo response was dominated by HLA-C-restricted CMV-specific TCR beta clonotypes, which also provided the single most frequent clonotype in two of eight donors.

Relative to germline, V is 4 bases shorter and J is 6 bases shorter, with 14 bases between their ends. Its CDR3 holds 14 amino acids, cysteine through phenylalanine. Of the read, only the CDR3 DNA is kept; its 42 bases are in frame from base 1. Taken from the germline V gene, the CDR1 and CDR2 loops are KGHDR and SFDVKD. Sequencing instrument: Illumina HiSeq 1500. TCRdb cleaned the public reads at Q25 with fastp, built clones with MiXCR and kept in-frame beta chains. Each CDR3 protein appears once, grouped with its most common genes and DNA. Within this sample are approximately 140,000 distinct CDR3 sequences, with roughly 9% of them counted one time only. The ten largest clones add up to 9.5% to 13% of the sample.

Sequencing was done on a sample of PBMCs. In this chain, TRBV24-1 is recombined with TRBJ1-2; too little of a D gene remains to name it. The source of this sequence is a human donor in good health (CMV status not recorded). Some clones in this sample may be carry-over from other donors' samples. The CDR3 loop reads CATSELPARHGYTF. The DNA reads TGTGCCACCAGTGAGCTGCCCGCCCGGCATGGCTACACCTTC.